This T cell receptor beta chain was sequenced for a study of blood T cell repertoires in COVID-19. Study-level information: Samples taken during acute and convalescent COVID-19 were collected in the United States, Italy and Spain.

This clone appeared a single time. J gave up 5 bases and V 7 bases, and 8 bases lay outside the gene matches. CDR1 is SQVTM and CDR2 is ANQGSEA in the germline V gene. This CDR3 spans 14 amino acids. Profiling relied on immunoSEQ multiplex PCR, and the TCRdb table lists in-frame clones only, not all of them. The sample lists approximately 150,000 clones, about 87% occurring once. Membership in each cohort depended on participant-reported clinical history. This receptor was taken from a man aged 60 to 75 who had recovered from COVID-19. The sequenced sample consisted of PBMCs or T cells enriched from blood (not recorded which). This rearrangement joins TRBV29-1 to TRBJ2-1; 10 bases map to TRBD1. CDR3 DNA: TGCAGCGCGCCGGACAGGGGGGGAGACAATGAGCAGTTCTTC. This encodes CSAPDRGGDNEQFF.